The 23 T cell receptor beta chains in this list originate from one sample, sequenced in a study of blood T cell repertoires in COVID-19. Only in-frame clones appear in the TCRdb table, and some are missing; sequencing was by immunoSEQ multiplex PCR. The sample has about 11,000 clones; approximately 84% are singletons. Sequenced: peripheral blood. These receptors all come from a man between 45 and 60 years old with active COVID-19.

The chain joins TRBV4-2 to TRBJ2-1; D is perhaps TRBD2 (6 bases). The CDR3 has 15 amino acids. Trimming stripped 1 base from V and 5 bases from J, with 12 bases between. Per the germline V gene, CDR1 is LGHNA and CDR2 is YNFKEQ. The CDR3 protein is CASSQGGQRDNEQFF. The CDR3 coding sequence is TGTGCCAGCAGCCAAGGAGGCCAGCGGGACAATGAGCAGTTCTTC.

J is TRBJ2-7 and V is TRBV27; 14 bases line up with TRBD2. The V gene's germline CDR1 is MNHEY and CDR2 SMNVEV (reference sequence). This CDR3 region has 15 residues. Losses at the gene ends were 3 bases for V and 5 bases for J; bases not matched to a gene: 3. The CDR3: CASSLAGLAGDEQYF. CDR3 nucleotides: TGTGCCAGCAGTTTGGCGGGACTAGCGGGAGACGAGCAGTACTTC.

The rearrangement joins TRBV10-3 to TRBJ2-5; 7 bases are a match to TRBD2. The germline gives CDR1 ENHRY, CDR2 SYGVKD. The CDR3 has 14 amino acids. The V segment lost 3 bases and the J segment 5 bases; nucleotides outside the gene matches: 6. The CDR3 nucleotides read TGTGCCATCAGTGACGTTGCGGGAGATGAGACCCAGTACTTC. Amino acid sequence: CAISDVAGDETQYF.

This clone was counted between two and nine times. V is TRBV21-1 and J is TRBJ2-7; the table calls TRBD1, which could not be checked here. TRBV21-1 is flagged as a pseudogene. The length of the CDR3 is 15 residues. The CDR3 DNA follows: TGTGCCAGCAGCACAGACAGGGGGCCGACCTACGAGCAGTACTTC. Translation gives CASSTDRGPTYEQYF.

A few counts support this clone. The rearrangement joins TRBV14 to TRBJ1-1; D perhaps matches TRBD1 (6 bases). Trimming shortened V by 0 bases and J by 6 bases, and 29 bases separated the two germline ends. In germline, CDR1 is SGHDN, CDR2 FVKESK. This CDR3 is built from 20 residues. This CDR3 is CASSQEPLTDSGFLGPEAFF. The CDR3 DNA reads as TGTGCCAGCAGCCAAGAGCCTCTGACGGACAGTGGCTTCCTGGGGCCTGAAGCTTTCTTT.

The chain links TRBV19 to TRBJ1-5; maybe TRBD1 (5 bases). V was cut by 7 bases and J by 7 bases, with 20 bases left in between. The CDR3 runs to 15 residues. The germline V gene has CDR1 LNHDA and CDR2 SQIVND (reference sequence). CDR3 bases: TGTGCCAGTACCCAGCCCGGGGGGTCTAGGCAGCCCCAGCATTTT. It specifies CASTQPGGSRQPQHF.

A word on this clone: Different DNA sequences within this sample yield the same CDR3. This sequence joins TRBV5-1 and TRBJ2-1; D is possibly TRBD2 (5 bases). The CDR3 is 12 residues long. V lost 2 bases, J lost 6 bases, and 6 bases lay in between. Per the germline V gene, CDR1 is SGHRS and CDR2 is YFSETQ. The CDR3: CASSLSGNEQFF. CDR3 nucleotides: TGCGCCAGCAGCTTAAGCGGCAATGAGCAGTTCTTC.

The CDR3 DNA follows: TGTGCCAGCAGCGGCGGGGGGGGCAGTGTGAAAAATCAGCCCCAGCATTTT. This translates into CASSGGGGSVKNQPQHF. The chain carries TRBV5-6 and TRBJ1-5; possibly TRBD1 for D (6 bases). CDR1 SGHDT and CDR2 YYEEEE come from the germline V gene. V was cut by 4 bases and J by 4 bases, with 21 bases left in between. The CDR3 length is 17 residues.

In DNA form, the CDR3 reads TGCAGCGTCCCAAGCGGGAGGAGTGTCGGGGAGCTGTTTTTT. Its protein product is CSVPSGRSVGELFF. This chain joins TRBV29-1 and TRBJ2-2; 9 nucleotides line up with TRBD2. V shed 6 bases, J shed 7 bases, and the junction held 9 bases outside the gene matches. Germline V gene lookup returns CDR1 SQVTM and CDR2 ANQGSEA. The CDR3 is 14 amino acids.

This clone occurred once. The chain couples TRBV9 to TRBJ2-1, with D perhaps TRBD1 (6 bases). Germline CDR1 and CDR2: SGDLS and YYNGEE. The CDR3 contains 19 residues. Deletions cut 0 bases from V and 6 bases from J, with 25 bases between. DNA of the CDR3: TGTGCCAGCAGCGTAGGGTTGGGCGACGAGACCAGAGGGGGCAATGAGCAGTTCTTC. Translating gives CASSVGLGDETRGGNEQFF.

The J gene is TRBJ2-7, the V gene TRBV4-1; 7 bases map to TRBD2. CDR3 length equals 15 residues. V trimming: 0 bases; J trimming: 3 bases; junction bases outside the gene matches: 5. CDR1 MGHRA and CDR2 YSYEKL come from the germline V gene. The CDR3 sequence is CASSQEAGEVYEQYF. CDR3 nucleotides: TGCGCCAGCAGCCAAGAGGCGGGAGAGGTCTACGAGCAGTACTTC.

This clone has a single count. V gene TRBV5-1 combines with J gene TRBJ2-1; 9 positions agree with TRBD2. The V gene end was trimmed by 4 bases and the J gene end by 5 bases; junction bases not matched to a gene: 10. The CDR3 has 16 amino acids. Per germline, CDR1 SGHRS and CDR2 YFSETQ. CDR3 sequence: CASSVYPSGNNNEQFF. In nucleotides, the CDR3 is TGCGCCAGCAGCGTGTATCCTAGCGGGAACAACAATGAGCAGTTCTTC.

This clone was seen a single time. The V call is TRBV28, the J call TRBJ2-7; D perhaps matches TRBD1 (5 bases). This CDR3 region has 13 residues. V dropped 6 bases and J dropped 2 bases, with 11 bases sitting between them. The V gene's germline CDR1 is MDHEN and CDR2 SYDVKM. CDR3: CASSLKGTYEQYF. The CDR3 coding sequence is TGTGCCAGCAGCTTAAAGGGGACCTACGAGCAGTACTTC.

The chain has TRBV19 and TRBJ2-4; TRBD2 aligns across 7 bases. Germline CDR1 reads LNHDA; CDR2 reads SQIVND (reference sequence). The CDR3 extends over 16 amino acids. V shed 1 base and J 8 bases; nucleotides not matched to a gene: 11. The CDR3 spells CASSIGIGGRRDIQYF. The CDR3 region has the DNA TGTGCCAGTAGTATAGGGATCGGGGGGAGGAGGGACATTCAGTACTTC.

This clone was seen only a few times. The rearrangement uses TRBV5-6 and TRBJ2-7; TRBD2 agrees at 10 bases. The CDR3 runs 11 residues. V lost 3 bases, J lost 12 bases, and 3 bases stayed unmatched. The germline CDR1 and CDR2 sequences are SGHDT and YYEEEE. The CDR3, as DNA: TGTGCCAGCAGCTCCGGACTAGCGGCGTACTTC. As protein: CASSSGLAAYF.

V and J are TRBV19 and TRBJ2-1; D is possibly TRBD1 (5 bases). V gave up 1 base and J gave up 2 bases, with 12 bases separating them. The germline V gene encodes CDR1 LNHDA and CDR2 SQIVND (reference sequence). The length of the CDR3 is 16 residues. The CDR3 nucleotides are TGTGCCAGTAGTATAGTTTCAGGGCAAGCCTACAATGAGCAGTTCTTC. It is translated as CASSIVSGQAYNEQFF.

The chain employs TRBV28 and TRBJ2-7, with D possibly TRBD2 on 6 matching bases. V lost 4 bases and J lost 4, with 20 bases in between. The CDR3 loop spans 16 amino acids. Germline V gene data show CDR1 as MDHEN and CDR2 as SYDVKM. CDR3 in amino acids: CASSSPSDVGGYEQYF. CDR3 DNA sequence: TGTGCCAGCAGTTCACCCTCGGACGTTGGAGGGTACGAGCAGTACTTC.

J is TRBJ2-7 and V is TRBV19; 8 bases fit TRBD1. Per germline, CDR1 LNHDA and CDR2 SQIVND (reference sequence). The CDR3 sequence is 15 residues long. Trimming took 3 bases from V and 5 from J; bases not matched to a gene: 9. The CDR3 loop reads CASSIQGTGAHEQYF. The CDR3 nucleotides are TGTGCCAGTAGTATCCAGGGGACAGGCGCCCACGAGCAGTACTTC.

The chain employs TRBV18 and TRBJ2-7; a weak D match, TRBD2 (6 bases). CDR1 KGHSH and CDR2 LQKENI come from the germline V gene. The V gene lost 0 bases and the J gene lost 2 bases, with 14 bases spanning the gap. The CDR3 consists of 16 residues. CDR3 amino acids: CASSPPVGRRAYEQYF. For the CDR3, the DNA is TGTGCCAGCTCACCACCGGTCGGGAGACGGGCCTACGAGCAGTACTTC.

The chain recombines TRBV27 with TRBJ1-1; the D gene is possibly TRBD1 (5 bases). CDR3 length: 18 residues. With 4 bases removed from V and 5 bases from J, the gap between germline ends came to 26 bases. Germline values: CDR1 MNHEY, CDR2 SMNVEV (reference sequence). CDR3 sequence reads: CASSSISPQGPSWTEAFF. The DNA of the CDR3 is TGTGCCAGCAGTTCTATATCCCCTCAGGGTCCGTCGTGGACTGAAGCTTTCTTT.

The CDR3 bases are TGCGCCAGCAGCCAAGTATTCCCGGGACAGGGGATGAGCGGGGAGCTGTTTTTT. This translates into CASSQVFPGQGMSGELFF. This chain joins TRBV4-1 and TRBJ2-2; 10 bases line up with TRBD1. This CDR3 comprises 18 residues. Germline V gene sequence: CDR1 MGHRA, CDR2 YSYEKL. The junction had 12 bases not matched to a gene; V was cut back by 1 base and J by 7 bases.

The CDR3 region is CASSILDRPLQETQYF. The DNA for the CDR3 is TGTGCCAGCAGTATCCTGGACAGGCCCCTCCAAGAGACCCAGTACTTC. The chain employs TRBV2 and TRBJ2-5; 7 nucleotides match TRBD1. CDR1 is SNHLY, CDR2 FYNNEI, per germline. V was clipped by 5 bases and J by 1 base; unmatched bases: 10. The CDR3 is made up of 16 amino acids.

The chain couples TRBV5-4 to TRBJ2-7; 11 bases fit TRBD2. Germline V CDR1 and CDR2: SGHNT, YYREEE (reference sequence). J was trimmed by 2 bases and V by 3 bases; bases with no gene match: 10. CDR3 length: 17 amino acids. As DNA, the CDR3 is TGTGCCAGCAGCTCGGCCGGGACTAGCGGAGGGACCTACGAGCAGTACTTC. It is translated as CASSSAGTSGGTYEQYF.